The entry that follows covers one T cell receptor (beta chain) sequence. Its antigen remains unidentified. The data belong to a study of T cell responses to AZD1222 COVID-19 vaccine. Findings of the study overall: Donors, mostly white British, included more females; clonal diversity was possibly underestimated.

The CDR3 has 12 amino acids. V lost 3 bases and J lost 7, with 10 bases in between. Germline V gene lookup returns CDR1 DFQATT and CDR2 SNEGSKA (reference sequence). Some clones are missing from TCRdb's copy, which holds only in-frame ones; the method was immunoSEQ multiplex PCR. The sample contains some 120,000 clones, 93% of which appear only once. This receptor was taken from an adult in good health. The J gene is TRBJ1-5, the V gene TRBV20-1; D is unresolved. This sample comprised peripheral blood, obtained on day 0 of AZD1222 vaccination. Written as DNA, the CDR3 is TGCAGTGCTAGTTCCTATGACCAGCCCCAGCATTTT. Protein product: CSASSYDQPQHF.